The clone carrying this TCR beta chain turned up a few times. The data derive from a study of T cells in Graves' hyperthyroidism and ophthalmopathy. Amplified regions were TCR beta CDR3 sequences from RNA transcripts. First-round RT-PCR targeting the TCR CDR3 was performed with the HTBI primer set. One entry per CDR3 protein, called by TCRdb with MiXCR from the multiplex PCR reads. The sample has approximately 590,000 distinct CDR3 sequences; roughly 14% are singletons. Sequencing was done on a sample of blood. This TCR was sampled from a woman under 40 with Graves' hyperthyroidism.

The CDR3 loop reads CASSLTSQVGDTQYF. CDR3 bases: TGTGCCAGCTCACTAACCTCACAAGTTGGAGATACGCAGTATTTT. This chain links TRBV18 with TRBJ2-3; D ambiguous. V dropped 4 bases and J dropped 5 bases, with 16 bases sitting between them. The CDR3 consists of 15 residues. Per germline, CDR1 KGHSH and CDR2 LQKENI. Complete variable domain (other parts from reference TRBV18 and TRBJ2-3): NAGVMQNPRHLVRRRGQEARLRCSPMKGHSHVYWYRQLPEEGLKFMVYLQKENIIDESGMPKERFSAEFPKEGPSILRIQQVVRGDSAAYFCASSLTSQVGDTQYFGPGTRLTVL.